This TCR beta chain derives from a study of shared clonotypes between healthy human individuals. Study-level information: Donors had three CD4 naive, three CD4 memory, two CD8 naive and one CD8 memory plate apiece.

Only in-frame clones appear in the TCRdb table, and some are missing; sequencing was by immunoSEQ multiplex PCR. The sample lists around 2.5 million clones, over 85% seen once, with about 0.39% in the top ten. Broader study findings: Sequencing of the sorted subsets was shown by rarefaction to be incomplete despite large depth. Among several donors, approximately 5% of naive CD4 clonotypes were found in common.

Concerning this clone: Its matching antigen is unknown.

This TCR was recovered from a man aged 18 to 29 in good health. Some clones in this sample may be carry-over from other donors' samples. Material for sequencing was naive CD4+ T cells from PBMCs. Subset specified: CD45RA+ positively selected.

CDR3 loop: CAISVLVASGIPDTQYF. The CDR3 nucleotides read TGTGCCATCAGTGTCCTAGTGGCTAGCGGGATCCCAGATACGCAGTATTTT. This chain uses TRBV10-3 with TRBJ2-3; the match to TRBD2 covers 9 bases. V gave up 4 bases and J gave up 4 bases; unmatched junction bases: 12. Germline CDR1 is ENHRY and CDR2 is SYGVKD. This CDR3 spans 17 amino acids.